This TCR beta chain was sequenced for a study of response to subunit inactivated influenza vaccine. Using its own MiXCR run on the RT-PCR reads, TCRdb lists one record per CDR3 protein. This table holds hundreds of thousands of distinct CDR3 sequences, 15% to 18% found once. The germline V gene encodes CDR1 SGHRS and CDR2 YFSETQ. V was trimmed by 5 bases and J by 1 base, leaving 15 bases between them. There are 15 residues in the CDR3. Findings and caveats of the study: Only a handful of new T cells, the authors suggested, are recruited with each seasonal influenza vaccination.

Note on this clonotype: What it recognizes is unknown.

This TCR was recovered from a man aged 50-59 years who received an inactivated influenza vaccine. V and J are TRBV5-1 and TRBJ1-2; no clear D. The sequences come from PBMCs from blood, collected roughly 12 days after vaccination. The CDR3 DNA reads as TGCGCCAGCAGGAGCCGGGAAAAGGTTAACTATGGCTACACCTTC. It specifies CASRSREKVNYGYTF. The full variable domain, in which reference TRBV5-1 and TRBJ1-2 provide the parts outside the CDR3, is KAGVTQTPRYLIKTRGQQVTLSCSPISGHRSVSWYQQTPGQGLQFLFEYFSETQRNKGNFPGRFSGRQFSNSRSEMNVSTLELGDSALYLCASRSREKVNYGYTFGSGTRLTVV.